The sample holds a few counts of the clone carrying this TCR beta chain. What it recognizes is unknown. The record originates from a study of T-cell reconstitution after alpha-beta-depleted transplantation in children. Study findings and constraints: The study reportedly traced alpha-beta T cells about two months after transplant to several hundred expanded graft clones. The study traced high day-60 TCRbeta diversity in some patients to surviving recipient T cells and thymic progenitors. T-cell counts and diversity at one year following transplant were attributed mainly to newly produced T cells.

CDR1 is LGHDT and CDR2 is YNNKEL in the germline V gene (reference sequence). J gave up 0 bases and V 1 base, and 7 bases lay outside the gene matches. This CDR3 contains 17 residues. Preparing the TCRbeta library involved the use of unique molecular identifiers. TCRdb fed the PCR reads into MiXCR, producing one record per CDR3 protein. The sample has about 980,000 distinct CDR3 sequences; about 29% are singletons. The V call is TRBV3-1, the J call TRBJ2-5, with 8 bases matching TRBD2. Material: PBMCs, mostly from graft donor cells, obtained 360 days after TCRalphabeta/CD19-depleted stem cell transplant. The origin of this receptor is a boy under two years old who had a stem cell transplant for SCID, so the T cells may come from the graft donor. For the CDR3, the DNA is TGTGCCAGCAGCCAAGCGGCGGGGGGCACGTACCAAGAGACCCAGTACTTC. Protein product: CASSQAAGGTYQETQYF.